This paragraph covers one TCR beta chain sequence. Its antigen remains unknown. Primers used in a second PCR of about 6 to 11 cycles were a sample-barcoded 5' primer and a J-beta primer mix. TCRdb processed the 5' RACE reads anew with MiXCR; each CDR3 protein has one entry. Of 1.2 million to 1.5 million distinct CDR3 sequences listed, approximately 59% are singletons. The sample comes from a study of blood T cells in healthy people across ages. Total RNA amounts of at least 5.5 micrograms were extracted per sample. The germline V gene has CDR1 SEHNR and CDR2 FQNEAQ (reference sequence). The V gene lost 2 bases and the J gene lost 4 bases, with 7 bases spanning the gap. The length of the CDR3 is 13 residues. Study results and caveats: Diversity estimates from one million T cells were considered underestimates.

Material for sequencing was blood. This sequence was found in a man younger than 30 in good health. The genes are TRBV7-9 and TRBJ2-3; D is ambiguous. The CDR3 nucleotides read TGTGCCAGCAGCTTAACAGACGCAGATACGCAGTATTTT. Translated, it gives CASSLTDADTQYF.